This is a list of T cell receptor beta chains from one sample in a study of cytomegalovirus exposure and HLA in healthy donors. Sequencing was performed with immunoSEQ multiplex PCR; in TCRdb, only in-frame clones are kept and a portion is missing. Among 150,000 to 200,000 clones listed, about 75% were seen once. Sequencing was done on a sample of PBMCs. Receptors originate from a female donor in good health and CMV-seronegative. Each CDR3 is given with its conserved first and last residue. D genes are given only for firm matches. Expanded clones are given a class, and other clones once, few, many or no size at all.

V: TRBV28; D: .; size: .; J: TRBJ1-5; DNA: TGTGCCAGCAGTTACGACAGAGGAACCTCTTATAGCAATCAGCCCCAGCATTTT; CDR3: CASSYDRGTSYSNQPQHF
V: TRBV28; D: .; size: .; J: TRBJ1-2; DNA: TGTGCCAGCAGGGACTTCCCCGGGGACTATGGCTACACCTTC; CDR3: CASRDFPGDYGYTF
V: TRBV4-3; D: .; size: .; J: TRBJ2-7; DNA: TGCGCCAGCAGCCAAGATCCAGGGTTGACCTACGAGCAGTACTTC; CDR3: CASSQDPGLTYEQYF
V: TRBV5-1; D: .; size: .; J: TRBJ2-5; DNA: TGCGCCAGCAGCCCACTTCCCCAAGAGACCCAGTACTTC; CDR3: CASSPLPQETQYF
V: TRBV7-8; D: TRBD2; size: .; J: TRBJ2-7; DNA: TGTGCCAGCAGCCCCGCGTCGAGTAGCGGGCTAGAGCAGTACTTC; CDR3: CASSPASSSGLEQYF
V: TRBV19; D: TRBD1; size: once; J: TRBJ1-4; DNA: TGTGCCAGTAGTCCCACGGGACAGGGGTCAGAAAAACTGTTTTTT; CDR3: CASSPTGQGSEKLFF
V: TRBV2; D: TRBD1; size: .; J: TRBJ1-2; DNA: TGTGCCAGCAGTGATGGGCAGGGGGATCGTGGCTATGGCTACACCTTC; CDR3: CASSDGQGDRGYGYTF
V: TRBV5-5; D: .; size: .; J: TRBJ1-6; DNA: TGTGCCAGCAGCTTGGGGGAGGTAAATTCACCCCTCCACTTT; CDR3: CASSLGEVNSPLHF
V: TRBV28; D: TRBD1; size: .; J: TRBJ1-2; DNA: TGTGCCAGCAGTTTAGACAGGGTGGTGGCAAACTACACCTTC; CDR3: CASSLDRVVANYTF
V: TRBV12-5; D: .; size: once; J: TRBJ1-3; DNA: TGTGCTAGTCGAGAGGGATCCGGAAACACCATATATTTT; CDR3: CASREGSGNTIYF
V: TRBV27; D: TRBD1; size: .; J: TRBJ1-1; DNA: TGTGCCAGCAGTGGAGCCGGGACAGGGCCGAACACTGAAGCTTTCTTT; CDR3: CASSGAGTGPNTEAFF
V: TRBV18; D: .; size: .; J: TRBJ1-1; DNA: TGTGCCAGCTCGCAAGGAAACGGCGGTACGGAAGCTTTCTTT; CDR3: CASSQGNGGTEAFF
V: TRBV6-1; D: .; size: .; J: TRBJ2-3; DNA: TGTGCCAGCAGTGAACTGCTAGGTGCCACAGATACGCAGTATTTT; CDR3: CASSELLGATDTQYF
V: TRBV27; D: TRBD1; size: .; J: TRBJ2-4; DNA: TGTGCCAGCAGTTCACCTACAGGGGGCTTCTCCAAAAACAGTCAGTACTTC; CDR3: CASSSPTGGFSKNSQYF
V: TRBV5-4; D: .; size: once; J: TRBJ2-1; DNA: TGTGCCAGCAGCTTGCGTTCTGCCTACAATGAGCAGTTCTTC; CDR3: CASSLRSAYNEQFF
V: TRBV5-5; D: TRBD2; size: .; J: TRBJ2-1; DNA: TGTGCCAGCAGCTCTTGGACTAGCGGGGGGTACAATGAGCAGTTCTTC; CDR3: CASSSWTSGGYNEQFF
V: TRBV19; D: .; size: .; J: TRBJ1-3; DNA: TGTGCCAGTAGCGGGACAATTGGAAACACCATATATTTT; CDR3: CASSGTIGNTIYF
V: TRBV6-1; D: .; size: .; J: TRBJ1-1; DNA: TGTGCCAGCAGTGGTGGGCCGAACACTGAAGCTTTCTTT; CDR3: CASSGGPNTEAFF
V: TRBV28; D: .; size: .; J: TRBJ1-2; DNA: TGTGCCAGCAGGCGACGGGTCTATGGCTACACCTTC; CDR3: CASRRRVYGYTF
V: TRBV11-2; D: .; size: .; J: TRBJ2-5; DNA: TGTGCCAGCAGCCCACGGACAAACCTACAAGAGACCCAGTACTTC; CDR3: CASSPRTNLQETQYF
V: TRBV10-3; D: TRBD1; size: .; J: TRBJ1-1; DNA: TGTGCCATCAGTGAGTCAGGGGGCTCTGAAGCTTTCTTT; CDR3: CAISESGGSEAFF
V: TRBV6-5; D: .; size: .; J: TRBJ1-1; DNA: TGTGCCAGCAGTTCCAAAATTGAGACTGAAGCTTTCTTT; CDR3: CASSSKIETEAFF
V: TRBV2; D: TRBD2; size: once; J: TRBJ2-1; DNA: TGTGCCAGCAGTGGGACTAGCGGCGTCCGGGAGCAGTTCTTC; CDR3: CASSGTSGVREQFF
V: TRBV7-2; D: .; size: .; J: TRBJ2-7; DNA: TGTGCCAGCAGCCCTAACCGGGACATCCACGAGCAGTACTTC; CDR3: CASSPNRDIHEQYF
V: TRBV6-5; D: .; size: once; J: TRBJ2-7; DNA: TGTGCCAGCAGTTTTCAGAAGGGGGGGCCCTACGAGCAGTACTTC; CDR3: CASSFQKGGPYEQYF
V: TRBV7-2; D: TRBD1; size: .; J: TRBJ2-1; DNA: TGTGCCAGCAGCCCCCGGACAGGTTTGGGTCTATACAATGAGCAGTTCTTC; CDR3: CASSPRTGLGLYNEQFF
V: TRBV19; D: .; size: .; J: TRBJ1-5; DNA: TGTGCCAGTATAAGGTCCAGGGGCGCCAATCAGCCCCAGCATTTT; CDR3: CASIRSRGANQPQHF
V: TRBV2; D: .; size: .; J: TRBJ2-3; DNA: TGTGCCAGCATAGGGGCAGGTGATACGCAGTATTTT; CDR3: CASIGAGDTQYF
V: TRBV7-2; D: TRBD2; size: .; J: TRBJ2-1; DNA: TGTGCCAGCAGCTTATACCCCAGCGGGGAGCGGAACAATGAGCAGTTCTTC; CDR3: CASSLYPSGERNNEQFF
V: TRBV11-2; D: .; size: .; J: TRBJ1-1; DNA: TGTGCCAGCAGCCTAACCTCAGGGGCGAACACTGAAGCTTTCTTT; CDR3: CASSLTSGANTEAFF
V: TRBV9; D: TRBD2; size: .; J: TRBJ2-2; DNA: TGTGCCAGCAGCGTAGGTGGGCTAGCGGAAATAAACACCGGGGAGCTGTTTTTT; CDR3: CASSVGGLAEINTGELFF
V: TRBV5-4; D: TRBD2; size: .; J: TRBJ2-1; DNA: TGTGCCAGCAGCGCCGGACTAGCGAGCAATGAGCAGTTCTTC; CDR3: CASSAGLASNEQFF
V: TRBV11-2; D: .; size: .; J: TRBJ2-7; DNA: TGTGCCAGCAGCTTAGGCGGGACAGTATACGAGCAGTACTTC; CDR3: CASSLGGTVYEQYF
V: TRBV29-1; D: .; size: .; J: TRBJ1-2; DNA: TGCAGCGTTGATTATAGTCCGGACACCTTC; CDR3: CSVDYSPDTF
V: TRBV29-1; D: TRBD1; size: .; J: TRBJ2-7; DNA: TGCAGCGTTGAGGATCAGGGGGCTACTTACGAGCAGTACTTC; CDR3: CSVEDQGATYEQYF
V: TRBV28; D: TRBD1; size: .; J: TRBJ1-3; DNA: TGTGCCAGCACTGGCCTATGGCAGGGGGCTGGAAACACCATATATTTT; CDR3: CASTGLWQGAGNTIYF
V: TRBV11-2; D: .; size: .; J: TRBJ2-5; DNA: TGTGCCAGCAGCCCCCTCCGGGAGACCCAGTACTTC; CDR3: CASSPLRETQYF
V: TRBV10-1; D: .; size: .; J: TRBJ2-7; DNA: TGCGCCAGCAGCGAGACAGGTTTGATCTACGAGCAGTACTTC; CDR3: CASSETGLIYEQYF
V: TRBV4-3; D: .; size: .; J: TRBJ1-6; DNA: TGCGCCAGCAGCCAAGAAGGCAGGGATAATTCACCCCTCCACTTT; CDR3: CASSQEGRDNSPLHF
V: TRBV7-2; D: .; size: .; J: TRBJ1-4; DNA: TGTGCCAGCAGCCCCAGAGGGGGGGAAAAGTCCGCTAATGAAAAACTGTTTTTT; CDR3: CASSPRGGEKSANEKLFF
V: TRBV14; D: TRBD2; size: .; J: TRBJ2-2; DNA: TGTGCCAGCAGCCTGCGGACTAGCGGCCACACCGGGGAGCTGTTTTTT; CDR3: CASSLRTSGHTGELFF
V: TRBV6-5; D: .; size: once; J: TRBJ2-3; DNA: TGTGCCAGCAGACCCGAGGGGGGGCCTGTTACGCAGTATTTT; CDR3: CASRPEGGPVTQYF
V: TRBV9; D: .; size: .; J: TRBJ1-5; DNA: TGTGCCAGCAGCGTAGGTCAGGACAATCAGCCCCAGCATTTT; CDR3: CASSVGQDNQPQHF
V: TRBV6-5; D: TRBD1; size: .; J: TRBJ1-3; DNA: TGTGCCAGCAGTTACTCCGGACAGGTGGGAAACACCATATATTTT; CDR3: CASSYSGQVGNTIYF
V: TRBV6-5; D: TRBD1; size: .; J: TRBJ1-1; DNA: TGTGCCAGCAGTGGGACAGGTGAAGCTTTCTTT; CDR3: CASSGTGEAFF
V: TRBV4-3; D: .; size: .; J: TRBJ1-2; DNA: TGCGCCAGCAGCCCCGAGGCCGGGTCGGGGAACTATGGCTACACCTTC; CDR3: CASSPEAGSGNYGYTF
V: TRBV9; D: .; size: few; J: TRBJ1-2; DNA: TGTGCCAGCAGCGTAGGGGACACTGGGTTTTTTTGCACCTTC; CDR3: CASSVGDTGFFCTF
V: TRBV6-6; D: .; size: .; J: TRBJ2-1; DNA: TGTGCCAGCAGTTATGGCGGGTCGGACAATGAGCAGTTCTTC; CDR3: CASSYGGSDNEQFF
V: TRBV7-6; D: .; size: .; J: TRBJ2-7; DNA: TGTGCCAGCAGCTTAGCCCCCACGAGCTCCTACGAGCAGTACTTC; CDR3: CASSLAPTSSYEQYF
V: TRBV14; D: .; size: few; J: TRBJ2-2; DNA: TGTGCCAGCAGCCCACAGGGAGCGATCACCGGGGAGCTGTTTTTT; CDR3: CASSPQGAITGELFF
V: TRBV5-1; D: TRBD2; size: few; J: TRBJ2-1; DNA: TGCGCCAGCAGCTTGAGGACTAGCGGTTCGGGGGAGCAGTTCTTC; CDR3: CASSLRTSGSGEQFF
V: TRBV30; D: TRBD1; size: .; J: TRBJ1-1; DNA: TGTGCCTGGAGTACCACAGGGGGCAGGACTGAAGCTTTCTTT; CDR3: CAWSTTGGRTEAFF
V: TRBV7-2; D: TRBD2; size: few; J: TRBJ2-7; DNA: TGTGCCAGCAGCATTACTAGCGGGAGGCCCGCTTTC; CDR3: CASSITSGRPAF
V: TRBV5-1; D: TRBD1; size: .; J: TRBJ2-7; DNA: TGCGCCAGCAGCTCCCCGGACAGGGATTCCGAGCAGTACTTC; CDR3: CASSSPDRDSEQYF
V: TRBV28; D: TRBD2; size: .; J: TRBJ2-1; DNA: TGTGCCAGCAGTCTGGGACTAGCGGGAGTCGGCAATGAGCAGTTCTTC; CDR3: CASSLGLAGVGNEQFF
V: TRBV29-1; D: .; size: .; J: TRBJ1-1; DNA: TGCAGCGTTCCAAAGACAGGGAACACTGAAGCTTTCTTT; CDR3: CSVPKTGNTEAFF
V: TRBV2; D: TRBD1; size: .; J: TRBJ2-7; DNA: TGTGCCACCGGACAGGGGGCGAGATACGAGCAGTACTTC; CDR3: CATGQGARYEQYF
V: TRBV18; D: .; size: .; J: TRBJ2-5; DNA: TGTGCCAGCTCACCCAGGGGTCAAGAGACCCAGTACTTC; CDR3: CASSPRGQETQYF
V: TRBV14; D: TRBD1; size: .; J: TRBJ1-5; DNA: TGTGCCAGCAGCCGACAGGGGGCTGGTCAGCCCCAGCATTTT; CDR3: CASSRQGAGQPQHF
V: TRBV6-5; D: .; size: .; J: TRBJ1-2; DNA: TGTGCCAGCAGCTCTCACGGGTTTAACTATGGCTACACCTTC; CDR3: CASSSHGFNYGYTF